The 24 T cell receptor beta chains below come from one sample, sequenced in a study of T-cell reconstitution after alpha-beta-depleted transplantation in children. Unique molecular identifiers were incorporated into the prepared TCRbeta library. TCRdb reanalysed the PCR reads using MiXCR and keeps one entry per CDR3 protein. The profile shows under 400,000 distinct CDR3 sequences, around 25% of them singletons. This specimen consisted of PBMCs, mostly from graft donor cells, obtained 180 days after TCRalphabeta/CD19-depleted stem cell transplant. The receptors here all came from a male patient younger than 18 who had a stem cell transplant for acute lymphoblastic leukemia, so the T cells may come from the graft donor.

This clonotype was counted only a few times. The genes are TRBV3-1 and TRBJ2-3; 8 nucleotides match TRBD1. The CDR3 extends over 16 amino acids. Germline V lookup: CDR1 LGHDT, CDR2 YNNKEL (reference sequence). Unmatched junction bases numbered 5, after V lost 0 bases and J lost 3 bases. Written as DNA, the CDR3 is TGTGCCAGCAGCCAAGAGTCAGGGGGCTGGACAGATACGCAGTATTTT. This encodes CASSQESGGWTDTQYF.

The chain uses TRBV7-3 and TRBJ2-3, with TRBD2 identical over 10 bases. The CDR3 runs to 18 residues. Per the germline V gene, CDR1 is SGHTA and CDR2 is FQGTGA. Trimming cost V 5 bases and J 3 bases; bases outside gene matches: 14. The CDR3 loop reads CASSQIILAGVGTDTQYF. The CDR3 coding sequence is TGTGCCAGCAGCCAGATTATCCTAGCGGGAGTGGGGACAGATACGCAGTATTTT.

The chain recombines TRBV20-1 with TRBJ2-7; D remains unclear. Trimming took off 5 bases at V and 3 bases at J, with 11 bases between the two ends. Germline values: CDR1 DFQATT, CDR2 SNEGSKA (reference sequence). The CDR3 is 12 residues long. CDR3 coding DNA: TGCAGTGCTCAAGGGTCCCACTACGAGCAGTACTTC. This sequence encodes CSAQGSHYEQYF.

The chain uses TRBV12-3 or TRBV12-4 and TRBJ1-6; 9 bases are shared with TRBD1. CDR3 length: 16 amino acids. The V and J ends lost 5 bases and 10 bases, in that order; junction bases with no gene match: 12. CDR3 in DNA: TGTGCCAGCAGTCGCCTATTGACAGGGGGTCGATCACCCCTCCACTTT. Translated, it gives CASSRLLTGGRSPLHF.

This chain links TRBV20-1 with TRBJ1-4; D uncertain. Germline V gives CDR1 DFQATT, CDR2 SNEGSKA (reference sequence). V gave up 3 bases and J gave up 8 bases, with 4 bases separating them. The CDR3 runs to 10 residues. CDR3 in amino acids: CSASAEKLFF. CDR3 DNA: TGCAGTGCTAGTGCCGAAAAACTGTTTTTT.

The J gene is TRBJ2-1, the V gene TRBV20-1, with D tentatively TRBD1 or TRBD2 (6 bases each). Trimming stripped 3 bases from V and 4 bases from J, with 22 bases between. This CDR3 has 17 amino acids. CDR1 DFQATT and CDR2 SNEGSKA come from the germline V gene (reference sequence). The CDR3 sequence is CSASRGTGLLLYNEQFF. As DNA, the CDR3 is TGCAGTGCTAGTAGGGGGACGGGACTTTTACTTTACAATGAGCAGTTCTTC.

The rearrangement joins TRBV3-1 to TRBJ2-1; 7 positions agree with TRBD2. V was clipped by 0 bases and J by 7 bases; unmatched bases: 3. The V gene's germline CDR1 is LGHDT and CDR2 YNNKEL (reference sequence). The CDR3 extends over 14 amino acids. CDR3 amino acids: CASSQDLAENEQFF. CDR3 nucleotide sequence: TGTGCCAGCAGCCAAGATCTAGCGGAGAATGAGCAGTTCTTC.

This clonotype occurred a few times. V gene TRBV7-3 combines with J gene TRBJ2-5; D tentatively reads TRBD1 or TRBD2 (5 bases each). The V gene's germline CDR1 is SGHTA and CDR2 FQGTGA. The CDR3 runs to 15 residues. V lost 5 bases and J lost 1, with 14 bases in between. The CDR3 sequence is CASSPQPGTQETQYF. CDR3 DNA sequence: TGTGCCAGCAGCCCTCAGCCAGGGACCCAAGAGACCCAGTACTTC.

The CDR3 sequence is CASSHVWRTNEKLFF. The CDR3 region has the DNA TGCGCCAGCAGCCACGTATGGCGAACTAATGAAAAACTGTTTTTT. V is TRBV4-1 and J is TRBJ1-4; unclear D gene. This CDR3 region has 15 residues. The germline V and J ends were trimmed by 3 bases and 1 base, with 9 bases remaining between them. Germline CDR1 reads MGHRA; CDR2 reads YSYEKL.

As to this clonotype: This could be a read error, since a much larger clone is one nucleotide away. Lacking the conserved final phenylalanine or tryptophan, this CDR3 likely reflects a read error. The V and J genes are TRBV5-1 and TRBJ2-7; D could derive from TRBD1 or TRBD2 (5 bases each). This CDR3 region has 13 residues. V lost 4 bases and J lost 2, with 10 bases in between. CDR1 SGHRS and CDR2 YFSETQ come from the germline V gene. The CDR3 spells CASSKGPAYEQYL. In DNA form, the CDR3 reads TGCGCCAGCAGCAAGGGACCCGCCTACGAGCAGTACCTC.

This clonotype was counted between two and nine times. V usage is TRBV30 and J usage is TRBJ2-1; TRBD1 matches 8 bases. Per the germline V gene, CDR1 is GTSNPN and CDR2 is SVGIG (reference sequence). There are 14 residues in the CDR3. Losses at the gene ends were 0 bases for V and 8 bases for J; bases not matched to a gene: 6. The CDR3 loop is CAWSVADRVDEQFF. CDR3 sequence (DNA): TGTGCCTGGAGTGTCGCGGACAGGGTGGATGAGCAGTTCTTC.

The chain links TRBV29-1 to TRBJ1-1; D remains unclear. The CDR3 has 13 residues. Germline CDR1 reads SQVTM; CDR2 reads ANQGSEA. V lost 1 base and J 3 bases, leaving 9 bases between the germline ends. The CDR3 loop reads CSVEGRRDTEAFF. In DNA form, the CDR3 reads TGCAGCGTTGAAGGCAGGAGGGACACTGAAGCTTTCTTT. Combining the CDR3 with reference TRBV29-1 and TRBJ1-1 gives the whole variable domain SAVISQKPSRDICQRGTSLTIQCQVDSQVTMMFWYRQQPGQSLTLIATANQGSEATYESGFVIDKFPISRPNLTFSTLTVSNMSPEDSSIYLCSVEGRRDTEAFFGQGTRLTVV.

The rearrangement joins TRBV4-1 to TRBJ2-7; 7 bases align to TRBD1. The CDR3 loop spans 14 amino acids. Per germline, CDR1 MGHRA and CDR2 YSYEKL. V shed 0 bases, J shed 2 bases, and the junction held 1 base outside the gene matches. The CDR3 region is CASSQEGQPYEQYF. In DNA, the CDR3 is TGCGCCAGCAGCCAAGAGGGACAGCCCTACGAGCAGTACTTC.

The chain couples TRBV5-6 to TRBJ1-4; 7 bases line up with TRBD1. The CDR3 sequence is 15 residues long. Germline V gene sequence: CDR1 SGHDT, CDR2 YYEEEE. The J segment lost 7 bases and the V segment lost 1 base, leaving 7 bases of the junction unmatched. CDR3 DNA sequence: TGTGCCAGCAGCTTGCGCGTTTCAGGGGGTGAAAAACTGTTTTTT. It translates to CASSLRVSGGEKLFF. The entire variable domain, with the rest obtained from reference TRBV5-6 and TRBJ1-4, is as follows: DAGVTQSPTHLIKTRGQQVTLRCSPKSGHDTVSWYQQALGQGPQFIFQYYEEEERQRGNFPDRFSGHQFPNYSSELNVNALLLGDSALYLCASSLRVSGGEKLFFGSGTQLSVL.

The CDR3 is CSADRGSSPYEQYF. The DNA of the CDR3 is TGCAGTGCTGACCGCGGGAGTTCCCCCTACGAGCAGTACTTC. This chain links TRBV20-1 with TRBJ2-7; 7 bases agree with TRBD2. Germline CDR1 DFQATT, CDR2 SNEGSKA (reference sequence). CDR3 size: 14 residues. With 5 bases clipped from V and 2 bases from J, the junction kept 9 bases outside the gene matches.

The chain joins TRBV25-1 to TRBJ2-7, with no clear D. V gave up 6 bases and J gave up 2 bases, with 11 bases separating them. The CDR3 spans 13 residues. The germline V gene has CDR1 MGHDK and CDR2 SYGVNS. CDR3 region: CASRKQITYEQYF. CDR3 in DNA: TGTGCCAGCAGAAAACAGATCACCTACGAGCAGTACTTC.

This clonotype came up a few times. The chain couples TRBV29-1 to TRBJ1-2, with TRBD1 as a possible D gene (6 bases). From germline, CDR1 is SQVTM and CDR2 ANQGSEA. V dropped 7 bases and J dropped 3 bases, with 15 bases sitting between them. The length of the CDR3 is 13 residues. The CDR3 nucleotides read TGCAGCGCCCGCAGGGAGGGGGACTATGGCTACACCTTC. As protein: CSARREGDYGYTF.

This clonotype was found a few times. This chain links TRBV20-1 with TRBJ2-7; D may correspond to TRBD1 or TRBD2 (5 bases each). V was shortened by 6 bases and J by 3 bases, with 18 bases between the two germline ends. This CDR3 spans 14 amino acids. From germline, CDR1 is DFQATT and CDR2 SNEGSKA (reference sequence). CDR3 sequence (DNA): TGCAGTGCCAAGGAAGGGACGGGCAACTACGAGCAGTACTTC. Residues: CSAKEGTGNYEQYF.

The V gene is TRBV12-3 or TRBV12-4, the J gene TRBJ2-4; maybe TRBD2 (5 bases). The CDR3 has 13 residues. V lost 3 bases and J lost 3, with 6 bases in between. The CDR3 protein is CASSFRGKNIQYF. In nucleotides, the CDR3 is TGTGCCAGCAGTTTCCGGGGCAAAAACATTCAGTACTTC.

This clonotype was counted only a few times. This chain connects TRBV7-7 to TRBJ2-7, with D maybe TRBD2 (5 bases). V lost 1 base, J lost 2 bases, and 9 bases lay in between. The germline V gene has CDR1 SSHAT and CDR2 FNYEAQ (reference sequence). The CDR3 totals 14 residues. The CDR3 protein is CASSLEMGAYEQYF. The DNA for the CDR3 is TGTGCCAGCAGCTTAGAAATGGGAGCCTACGAGCAGTACTTC.

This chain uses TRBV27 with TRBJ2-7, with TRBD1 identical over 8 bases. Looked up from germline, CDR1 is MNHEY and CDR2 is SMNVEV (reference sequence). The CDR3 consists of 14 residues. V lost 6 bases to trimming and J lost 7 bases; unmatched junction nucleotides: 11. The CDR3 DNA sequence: TGTGCCAGCAGCCGGACAGGGAGGCTACCGGAGCAGTACTTC. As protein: CASSRTGRLPEQYF.

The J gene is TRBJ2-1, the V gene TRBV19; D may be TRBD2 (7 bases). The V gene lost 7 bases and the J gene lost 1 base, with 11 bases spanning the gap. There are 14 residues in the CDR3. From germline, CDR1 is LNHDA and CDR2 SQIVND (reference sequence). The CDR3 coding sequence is TGTGCCAGTAAGGGGGGGTTATCCTACAATGAGCAGTTCTTC. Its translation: CASKGGLSYNEQFF.

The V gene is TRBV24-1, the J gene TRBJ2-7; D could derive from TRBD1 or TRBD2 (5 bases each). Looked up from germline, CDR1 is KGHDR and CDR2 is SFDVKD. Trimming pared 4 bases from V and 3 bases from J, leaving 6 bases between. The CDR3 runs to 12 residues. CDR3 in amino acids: CATSEGDYEQYF. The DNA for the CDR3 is TGTGCCACCAGTGAGGGGGACTACGAGCAGTACTTC.

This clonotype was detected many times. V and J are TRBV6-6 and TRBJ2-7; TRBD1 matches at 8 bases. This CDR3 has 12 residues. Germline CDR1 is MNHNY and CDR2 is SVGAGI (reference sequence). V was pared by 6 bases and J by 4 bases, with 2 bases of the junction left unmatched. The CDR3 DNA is TGTGCCAGCAGCAGGGACAGGTACGAGCAGTACTTC. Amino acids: CASSRDRYEQYF.